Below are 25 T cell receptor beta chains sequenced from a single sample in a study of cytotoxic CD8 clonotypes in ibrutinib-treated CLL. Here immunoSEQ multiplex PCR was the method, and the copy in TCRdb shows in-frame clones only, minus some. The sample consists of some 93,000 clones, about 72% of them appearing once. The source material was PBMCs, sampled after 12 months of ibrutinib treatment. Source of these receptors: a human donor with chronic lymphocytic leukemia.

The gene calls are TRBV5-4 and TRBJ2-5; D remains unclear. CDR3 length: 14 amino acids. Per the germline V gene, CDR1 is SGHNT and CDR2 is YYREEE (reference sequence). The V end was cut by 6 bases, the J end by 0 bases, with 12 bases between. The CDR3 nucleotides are TGTGCCAGCACCTTAAACCGGAACCAAGAGACCCAGTACTTC. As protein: CASTLNRNQETQYF.

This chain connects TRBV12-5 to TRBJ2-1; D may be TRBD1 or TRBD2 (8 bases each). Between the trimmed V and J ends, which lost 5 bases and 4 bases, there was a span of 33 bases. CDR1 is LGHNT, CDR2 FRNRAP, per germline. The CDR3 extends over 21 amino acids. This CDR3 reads CASGLDGGRGRVGTRYNEQFF. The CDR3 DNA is TGTGCTAGTGGTCTGGACGGTGGCAGGGGGCGCGTCGGGACTAGATACAATGAGCAGTTCTTC.

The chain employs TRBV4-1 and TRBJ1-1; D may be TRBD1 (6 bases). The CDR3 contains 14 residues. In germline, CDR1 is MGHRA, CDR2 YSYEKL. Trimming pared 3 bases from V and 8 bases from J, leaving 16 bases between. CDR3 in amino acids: CASSQADTGREAFF. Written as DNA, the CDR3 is TGCGCCAGCAGCCAGGCCGACACAGGGAGAGAAGCTTTCTTT.

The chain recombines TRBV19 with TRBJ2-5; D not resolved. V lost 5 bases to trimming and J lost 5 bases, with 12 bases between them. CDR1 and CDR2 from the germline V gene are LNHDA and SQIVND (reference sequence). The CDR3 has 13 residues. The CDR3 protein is CASSFLGMETQYF. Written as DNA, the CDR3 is TGTGCCAGTAGTTTCTTAGGAATGGAGACCCAGTACTTC.

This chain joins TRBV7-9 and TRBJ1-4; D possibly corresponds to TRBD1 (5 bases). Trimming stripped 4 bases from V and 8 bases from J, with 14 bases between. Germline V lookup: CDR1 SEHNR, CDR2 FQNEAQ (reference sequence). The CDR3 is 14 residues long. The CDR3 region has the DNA TGTGCCAGCAGCTGGAGTTCAGGGCGAGAAAAACTGTTTTTT. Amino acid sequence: CASSWSSGREKLFF.

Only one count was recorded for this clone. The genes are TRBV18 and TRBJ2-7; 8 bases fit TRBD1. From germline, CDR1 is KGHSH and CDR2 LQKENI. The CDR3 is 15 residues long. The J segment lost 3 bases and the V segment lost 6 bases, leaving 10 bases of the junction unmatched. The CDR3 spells CASSLLQGDLYEQYF. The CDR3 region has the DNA TGTGCCAGCTCGCTCCTACAGGGGGATCTCTACGAGCAGTACTTC.

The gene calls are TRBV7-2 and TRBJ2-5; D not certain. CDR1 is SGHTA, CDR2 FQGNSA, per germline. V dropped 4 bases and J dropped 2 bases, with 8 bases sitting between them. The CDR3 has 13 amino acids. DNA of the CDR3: TGTGCCAGCAGCTCAGGTGGGCAAGAGACCCAGTACTTC. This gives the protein CASSSGGQETQYF.

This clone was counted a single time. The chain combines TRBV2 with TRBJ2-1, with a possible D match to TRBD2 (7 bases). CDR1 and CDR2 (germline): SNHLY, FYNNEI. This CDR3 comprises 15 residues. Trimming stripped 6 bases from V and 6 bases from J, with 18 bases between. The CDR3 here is CASSGAGAPRNEQFF. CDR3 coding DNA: TGTGCCAGCAGCGGGGCGGGGGCCCCACGCAATGAGCAGTTCTTC.

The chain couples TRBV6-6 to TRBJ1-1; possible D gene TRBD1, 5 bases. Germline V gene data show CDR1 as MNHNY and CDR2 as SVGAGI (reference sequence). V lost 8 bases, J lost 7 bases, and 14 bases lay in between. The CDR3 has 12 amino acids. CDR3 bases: TGTGCCAGCCAAGAAGGGGTGGGTGAAGCTTTCTTT. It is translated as CASQEGVGEAFF.

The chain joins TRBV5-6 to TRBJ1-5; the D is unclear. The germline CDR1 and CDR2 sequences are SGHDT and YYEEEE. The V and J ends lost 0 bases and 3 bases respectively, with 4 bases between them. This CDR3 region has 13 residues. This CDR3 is CASSLGYNQPQHF. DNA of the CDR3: TGTGCCAGCAGCTTGGGGTACAATCAGCCCCAGCATTTT.

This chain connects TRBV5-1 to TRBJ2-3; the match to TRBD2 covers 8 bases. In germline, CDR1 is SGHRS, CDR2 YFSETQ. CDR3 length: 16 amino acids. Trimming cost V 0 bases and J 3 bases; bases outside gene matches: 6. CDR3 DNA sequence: TGCGCCAGCAGCTTGGACGGGACTAGGGGTACAGATACGCAGTATTTT. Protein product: CASSLDGTRGTDTQYF. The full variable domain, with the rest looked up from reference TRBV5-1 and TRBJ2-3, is KAGVTQTPRYLIKTRGQQVTLSCSPISGHRSVSWYQQTPGQGLQFLFEYFSETQRNKGNFPGRFSGRQFSNSRSEMNVSTLELGDSALYLCASSLDGTRGTDTQYFGPGTRLTVL.

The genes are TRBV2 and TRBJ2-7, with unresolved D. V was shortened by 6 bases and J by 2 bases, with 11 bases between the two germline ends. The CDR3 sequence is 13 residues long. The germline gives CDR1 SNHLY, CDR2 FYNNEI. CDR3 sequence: CASRVGGPYEQYF. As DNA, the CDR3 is TGTGCCAGCAGAGTAGGTGGGCCCTACGAGCAGTACTTC.

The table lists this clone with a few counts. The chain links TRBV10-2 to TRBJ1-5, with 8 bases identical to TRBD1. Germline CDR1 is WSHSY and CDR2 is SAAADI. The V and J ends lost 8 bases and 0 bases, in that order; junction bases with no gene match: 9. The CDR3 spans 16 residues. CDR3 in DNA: TGCGCCAGCCCCGGGACAGGTGGTTCTAGCAATCAGCCCCAGCATTTT. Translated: CASPGTGGSSNQPQHF.

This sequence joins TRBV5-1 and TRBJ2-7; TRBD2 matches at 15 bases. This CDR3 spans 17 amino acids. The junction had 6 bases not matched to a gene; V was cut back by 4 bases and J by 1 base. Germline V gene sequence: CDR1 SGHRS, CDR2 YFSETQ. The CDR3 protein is CASSVDGLAGGSYEQYF. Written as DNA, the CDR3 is TGCGCCAGCAGCGTAGACGGACTAGCGGGGGGGTCCTACGAGCAGTACTTC.

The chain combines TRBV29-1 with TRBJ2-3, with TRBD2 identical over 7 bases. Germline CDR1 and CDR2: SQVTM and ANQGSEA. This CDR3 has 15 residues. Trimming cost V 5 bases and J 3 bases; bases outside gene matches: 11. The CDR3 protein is CSVRRGTLLTDTQYF. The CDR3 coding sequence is TGCAGCGTTCGGCGGGGGACGTTACTTACAGATACGCAGTATTTT.

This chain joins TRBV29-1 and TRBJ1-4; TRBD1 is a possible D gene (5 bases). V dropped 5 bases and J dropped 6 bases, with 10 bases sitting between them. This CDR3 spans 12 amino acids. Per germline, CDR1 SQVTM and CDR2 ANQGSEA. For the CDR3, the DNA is TGCAGCGTTAAGACAGCAGATGAAAAACTGTTTTTT. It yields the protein CSVKTADEKLFF.

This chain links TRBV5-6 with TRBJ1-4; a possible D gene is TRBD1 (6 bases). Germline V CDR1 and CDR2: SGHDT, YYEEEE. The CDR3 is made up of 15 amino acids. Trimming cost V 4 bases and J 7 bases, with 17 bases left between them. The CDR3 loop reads CASSEDLLGAEKLFF. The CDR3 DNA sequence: TGTGCCAGCAGCGAGGACCTATTGGGGGCTGAAAAACTGTTTTTT.

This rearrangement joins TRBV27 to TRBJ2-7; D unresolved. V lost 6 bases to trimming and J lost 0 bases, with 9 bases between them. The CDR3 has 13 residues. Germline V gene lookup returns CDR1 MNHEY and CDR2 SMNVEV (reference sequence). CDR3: CASRTASSYEQYF. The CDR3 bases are TGTGCCAGCAGAACAGCGAGCTCCTACGAGCAGTACTTC.

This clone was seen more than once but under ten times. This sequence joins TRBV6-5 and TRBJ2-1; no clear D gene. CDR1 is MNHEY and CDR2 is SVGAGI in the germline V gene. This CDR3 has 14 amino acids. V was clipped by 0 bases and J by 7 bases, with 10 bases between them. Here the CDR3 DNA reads TGTGCCAGCAGTTACTCGTCAGCATCTAATGAGCAGTTCTTC. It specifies CASSYSSASNEQFF.

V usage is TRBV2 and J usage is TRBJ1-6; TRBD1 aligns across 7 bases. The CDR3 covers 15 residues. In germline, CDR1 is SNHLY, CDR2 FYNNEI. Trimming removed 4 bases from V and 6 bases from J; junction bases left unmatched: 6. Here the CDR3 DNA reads TGTGCCAGCAGTGTGACAGGGATGGGTAATTCACCCCTCCACTTT. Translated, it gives CASSVTGMGNSPLHF.

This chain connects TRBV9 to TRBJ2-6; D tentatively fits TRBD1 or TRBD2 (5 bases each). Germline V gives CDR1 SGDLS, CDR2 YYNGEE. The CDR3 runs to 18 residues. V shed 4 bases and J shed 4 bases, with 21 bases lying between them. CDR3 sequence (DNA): TGTGCCAGCAGCCTGAGCGAGGGGAGACTTTCGGGGGCCAACGTCCTGACTTTC. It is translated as CASSLSEGRLSGANVLTF.

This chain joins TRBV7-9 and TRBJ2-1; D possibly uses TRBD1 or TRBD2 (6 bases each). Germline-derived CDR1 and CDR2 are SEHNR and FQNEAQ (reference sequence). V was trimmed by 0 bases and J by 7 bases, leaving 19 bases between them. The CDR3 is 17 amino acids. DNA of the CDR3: TGTGCCAGCAGCTTAGCGGGACGGAACTTAGGGGGGAATGAGCAGTTCTTC. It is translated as CASSLAGRNLGGNEQFF.

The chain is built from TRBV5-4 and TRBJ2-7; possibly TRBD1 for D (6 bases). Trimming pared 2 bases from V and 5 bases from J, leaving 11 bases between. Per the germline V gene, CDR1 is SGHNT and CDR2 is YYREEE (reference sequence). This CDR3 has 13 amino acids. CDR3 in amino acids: CASSLEGVHEQYF. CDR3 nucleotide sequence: TGTGCCAGCAGCTTAGAGGGGGTCCACGAGCAGTACTTC.

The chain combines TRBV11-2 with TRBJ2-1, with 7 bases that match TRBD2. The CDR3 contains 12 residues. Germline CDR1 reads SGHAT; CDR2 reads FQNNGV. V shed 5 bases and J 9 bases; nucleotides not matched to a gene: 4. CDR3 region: CASSRLAIEQFF. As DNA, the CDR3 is TGTGCCAGCAGCCGACTAGCTATTGAGCAGTTCTTC. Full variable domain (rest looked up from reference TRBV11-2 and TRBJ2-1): EAGVAQSPRYKIIEKRQSVAFWCNPISGHATLYWYQQILGQGPKLLIQFQNNGVVDDSQLPKDRFSAERLKGVDSTLKIQPAKLEDSAVYLCASSRLAIEQFFGPGTRLTVL.

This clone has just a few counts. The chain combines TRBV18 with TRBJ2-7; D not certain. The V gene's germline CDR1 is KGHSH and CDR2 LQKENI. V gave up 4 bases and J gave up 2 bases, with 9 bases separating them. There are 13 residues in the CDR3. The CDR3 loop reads CASSRGVAYEQYF. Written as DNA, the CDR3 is TGTGCCAGCTCACGCGGAGTAGCCTACGAGCAGTACTTC.